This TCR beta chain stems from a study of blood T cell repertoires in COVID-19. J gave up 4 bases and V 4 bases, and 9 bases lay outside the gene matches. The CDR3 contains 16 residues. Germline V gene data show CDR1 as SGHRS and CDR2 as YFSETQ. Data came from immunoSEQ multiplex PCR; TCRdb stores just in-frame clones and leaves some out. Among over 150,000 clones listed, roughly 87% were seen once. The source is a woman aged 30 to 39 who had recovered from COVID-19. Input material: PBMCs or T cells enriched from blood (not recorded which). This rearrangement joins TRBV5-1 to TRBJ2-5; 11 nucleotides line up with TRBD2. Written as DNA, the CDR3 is TGCGCCAGCAGCCCGATGGTAGCGGGAGGGCCAGAGACCCAGTACTTC. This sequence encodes CASSPMVAGGPETQYF.